This is a list of T cell receptor beta chains from one sample in a study of shared clonotypes between healthy human individuals. TCRdb's copy holds only in-frame clones and misses some; the assay was immunoSEQ multiplex PCR. The sample has approximately 2.5 million clones, over 85% seen once. What was sequenced was naive CD4+ T cells sorted from blood. The source is a man between 18 and 29 years old in good health. CDR3s include the opening cysteine and the closing phenylalanine or tryptophan. D genes are given only for firm matches. Only part of the rows carry a size: once, few, many, or a class if the clone is expanded.

CDR3nt: TGTGCCAGCAGCTCGGGACCAAACACTGAAGCTTTCTTT
CDR3aa: CASSSGPNTEAFF
abundance: NA
d_gene: NA
len: 13
v_gene: TRBV7-2
j_gene: TRBJ1-1

CDR3nt: TGCGCCAGCAGCCAATCGCTAGCGGGAGGCCATGAGCAGTTCTTC
CDR3aa: CASSQSLAGGHEQFF
abundance: NA
d_gene: TRBD2
len: 15
v_gene: TRBV4-3
j_gene: TRBJ2-1

CDR3nt: TGCGCCAGCAGCGAGGGACAGGGCGGATATGGCTACACCTTC
CDR3aa: CASSEGQGGYGYTF
abundance: NA
d_gene: TRBD1
len: 14
v_gene: TRBV5-1
j_gene: TRBJ1-2

CDR3nt: TGTGCCAGCAGCTTAGAGGCCGGGATGACTTTCTTT
CDR3aa: CASSLEAGMTFF
abundance: NA
d_gene: NA
len: 12
v_gene: TRBV7-2
j_gene: TRBJ1-1

CDR3nt: TGTGCCAGCAGTTTTAACAGGGACTATGGCTACACCTTC
CDR3aa: CASSFNRDYGYTF
abundance: once
d_gene: NA
len: 13
v_gene: TRBV2
j_gene: TRBJ1-2

CDR3nt: TGTGCCAGCAGTAAACAGGGGTACGGGGGAAACACCATATATTTT
CDR3aa: CASSKQGYGGNTIYF
abundance: NA
d_gene: TRBD1
len: 15
v_gene: TRBV9
j_gene: TRBJ1-3

CDR3nt: TGTGCCTGGAGTTCCCGGACAAACACTGAAGCTTTCTTT
CDR3aa: CAWSSRTNTEAFF
abundance: few
d_gene: NA
len: 13
v_gene: TRBV30
j_gene: TRBJ1-1

CDR3nt: TGTGCCAGCAGCCGATGGGGACAGGGGGCCGGTAAGAACACTGAAGCTTTCTTT
CDR3aa: CASSRWGQGAGKNTEAFF
abundance: NA
d_gene: TRBD1
len: 18
v_gene: TRBV5-6
j_gene: TRBJ1-1

CDR3nt: TGTGCCAGCAGCTTGCGTAGTAGTACCGGGGAGCTGTTTTTT
CDR3aa: CASSLRSSTGELFF
abundance: NA
d_gene: NA
len: 14
v_gene: TRBV5-5
j_gene: TRBJ2-2

CDR3nt: TGTGCCTGGAGGGAGCAGGGGGGTGTCTCCGGGGAGCTGTTTTTT
CDR3aa: CAWREQGGVSGELFF
abundance: NA
d_gene: NA
len: 15
v_gene: TRBV30
j_gene: TRBJ2-2

CDR3nt: TGCGCCAGCAGCCGAGATTCCTACAATGAGCAGTTCTTC
CDR3aa: CASSRDSYNEQFF
abundance: NA
d_gene: NA
len: 13
v_gene: TRBV4-1
j_gene: TRBJ2-1

CDR3nt: TGTGCCAGCAGCTTATCTGGTGACGAGCAGTACTTC
CDR3aa: CASSLSGDEQYF
abundance: NA
d_gene: NA
len: 12
v_gene: TRBV7-9
j_gene: TRBJ2-7

CDR3nt: TGTGCCAGCAGTAACGGCCAGACCCAGTACTTC
CDR3aa: CASSNGQTQYF
abundance: NA
d_gene: NA
len: 11
v_gene: TRBV6-5
j_gene: TRBJ2-5

CDR3nt: TGTGCCAGCAGCCCCCGACTAGCGGGGGACCAAGAGACCCAGTACTTC
CDR3aa: CASSPRLAGDQETQYF
abundance: NA
d_gene: TRBD2
len: 16
v_gene: TRBV5-4
j_gene: TRBJ2-5

CDR3nt: TGTGCCAGCAGCTTGCCGGGGCAGGGATGCACCTTC
CDR3aa: CASSLPGQGCTF
abundance: once
d_gene: NA
len: 12
v_gene: TRBV5-4
j_gene: TRBJ1-2

CDR3nt: TGTGCCAGCAACTCAGACGGACCACAAGAGACCCAGTACTTC
CDR3aa: CASNSDGPQETQYF
abundance: NA
d_gene: NA
len: 14
v_gene: TRBV2
j_gene: TRBJ2-5

CDR3nt: TGTGCCAGCTCACCCCAAGGGGGAGAAACTGAAGCTTTCTTT
CDR3aa: CASSPQGGETEAFF
abundance: NA
d_gene: NA
len: 14
v_gene: TRBV18
j_gene: TRBJ1-1

CDR3nt: TGTGCCAGCAGTGAAGGGGGACAGGGGTCCTACGAGCAGTACTTC
CDR3aa: CASSEGGQGSYEQYF
abundance: few
d_gene: TRBD1
len: 15
v_gene: TRBV6-1
j_gene: TRBJ2-7

CDR3nt: TGTGCCAGCAGAGGACAGGAGTTTGAAAAACTGTTTTTT
CDR3aa: CASRGQEFEKLFF
abundance: NA
d_gene: TRBD1
len: 13
v_gene: TRBV25-1
j_gene: TRBJ1-4

CDR3nt: TGCGCCAGCAGCTCCACAGGGGACGGCTACGAGCAGTACTTC
CDR3aa: CASSSTGDGYEQYF
abundance: NA
d_gene: TRBD1
len: 14
v_gene: TRBV5-1
j_gene: TRBJ2-7

CDR3nt: TGTGCCAGCAGCTTAGATGGGACCGGGGAGCTGTTTTTT
CDR3aa: CASSLDGTGELFF
abundance: NA
d_gene: NA
len: 13
v_gene: TRBV7-6
j_gene: TRBJ2-2

CDR3nt: TGTGCCATCACCGACGGCAGGGGAAGCGACACCATATATTTT
CDR3aa: CAITDGRGSDTIYF
abundance: NA
d_gene: NA
len: 14
v_gene: TRBV10-3
j_gene: TRBJ1-3

CDR3nt: TGTGCCAGCAGTTACCGGGACAGGGGGTTTTATGGCTACACCTTC
CDR3aa: CASSYRDRGFYGYTF
abundance: once
d_gene: TRBD1
len: 15
v_gene: TRBV6-5
j_gene: TRBJ1-2

CDR3nt: TGTGCCAGCAGAAAGGCGCGGGGAAACGAGCAGTACTTC
CDR3aa: CASRKARGNEQYF
abundance: NA
d_gene: NA
len: 13
v_gene: TRBV6-5
j_gene: TRBJ2-7

CDR3nt: TGTGCCAGCAGAGGAGTCTACTTC
CDR3aa: CASRGVYF
abundance: NA
d_gene: NA
len: 8
v_gene: TRBV21-1
j_gene: TRBJ1-2

CDR3nt: TGTGCCAGTGGTAAGGAGGGCCCCTACGAGCAGTACTTC
CDR3aa: CASGKEGPYEQYF
abundance: NA
d_gene: NA
len: 13
v_gene: TRBV6-6
j_gene: TRBJ2-7

CDR3nt: TGCGCCAGCAGCCCCGACAGGACCTACGAGCAGTACTTC
CDR3aa: CASSPDRTYEQYF
abundance: NA
d_gene: NA
len: 13
v_gene: TRBV5-1
j_gene: TRBJ2-7

CDR3nt: TGTGCCAGTAGTACATACTATTCCAGGGGGACTGAAGCTTTCTTT
CDR3aa: CASSTYYSRGTEAFF
abundance: few
d_gene: TRBD1
len: 15
v_gene: TRBV19
j_gene: TRBJ1-1

CDR3nt: TGCAGCGTCCAAAAGCGGGGGGGCCCGTCCGAAGCCAAAAACATTCAGTACTTC
CDR3aa: CSVQKRGGPSEAKNIQYF
abundance: NA
d_gene: TRBD2
len: 18
v_gene: TRBV29-1
j_gene: TRBJ2-4